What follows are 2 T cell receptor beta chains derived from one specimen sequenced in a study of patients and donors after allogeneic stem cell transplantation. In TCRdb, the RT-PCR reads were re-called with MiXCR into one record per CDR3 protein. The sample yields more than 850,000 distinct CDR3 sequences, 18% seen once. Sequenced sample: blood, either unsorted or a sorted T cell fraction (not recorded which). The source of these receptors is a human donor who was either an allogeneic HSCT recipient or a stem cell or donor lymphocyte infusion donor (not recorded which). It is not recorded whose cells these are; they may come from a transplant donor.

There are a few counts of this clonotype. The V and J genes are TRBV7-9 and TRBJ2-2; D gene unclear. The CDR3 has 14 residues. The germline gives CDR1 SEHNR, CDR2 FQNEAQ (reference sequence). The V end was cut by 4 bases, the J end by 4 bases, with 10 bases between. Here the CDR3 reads CASSSPLSTGELFF. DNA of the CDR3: TGTGCCAGCAGCTCCCCCTTGTCCACCGGGGAGCTGTTTTTT. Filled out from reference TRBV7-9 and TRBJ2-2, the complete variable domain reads DTGVSQNPRHKITKRGQNVTFRCDPISEHNRLYWYRQTLGQGPEFLTYFQNEAQLEKSRLLSDRFSAERPKGSFSTLEIQRTEQGDSAMYLCASSSPLSTGELFFGEGSRLTVL.

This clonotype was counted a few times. CDR3 loop: CASSYSDPLGYGYTF. The DNA of the CDR3 is TGTGCCAGCAGTTACTCAGACCCCCTGGGCTATGGCTACACCTTC. The chain employs TRBV6-5 and TRBJ1-2; D remains ambiguous. The CDR3 sequence is 15 residues long. Germline V gives CDR1 MNHEY, CDR2 SVGAGI. V was shortened by 0 bases and J by 4 bases, with 12 bases between the two germline ends.